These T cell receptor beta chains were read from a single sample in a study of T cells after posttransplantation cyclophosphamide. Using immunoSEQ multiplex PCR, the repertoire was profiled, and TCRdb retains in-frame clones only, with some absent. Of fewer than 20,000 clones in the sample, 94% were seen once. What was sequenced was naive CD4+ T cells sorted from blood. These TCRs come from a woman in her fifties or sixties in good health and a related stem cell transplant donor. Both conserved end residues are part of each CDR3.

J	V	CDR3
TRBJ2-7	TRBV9	CASSVAGTSGYEQYF
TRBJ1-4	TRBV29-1	CTIASGGEKLFF
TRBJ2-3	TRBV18	CASSSGTDTQYF
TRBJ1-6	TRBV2	CASRGGTGASPLHF
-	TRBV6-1	CASRGQASSYEQYF
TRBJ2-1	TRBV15	CATSRAGASYNEQFF
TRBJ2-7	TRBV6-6	CASSPGVAYYEQYF
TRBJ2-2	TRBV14	CATRLAGGPGELFF
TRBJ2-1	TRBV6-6	CASRGLAGPSYNEQFF
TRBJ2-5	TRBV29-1	CSVVRARETQYF
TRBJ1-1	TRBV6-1	CASNDQGAFNTEAFF
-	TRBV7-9	CASSLGTANYEQYF
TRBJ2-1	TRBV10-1	CASSEGQGIRDEQFF
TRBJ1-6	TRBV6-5	CASSYSVASPLHF
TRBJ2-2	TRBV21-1	CASSNIGTGQTGELFF
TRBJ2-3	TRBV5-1	CASSLDLGTSTDTQYF
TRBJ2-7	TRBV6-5	CASSRWDRGDYEQYF
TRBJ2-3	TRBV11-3	CASSLGLASTDTQYF
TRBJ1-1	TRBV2	CASSERQGNTEAFF
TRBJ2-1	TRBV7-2	CASTLVWQEQFF
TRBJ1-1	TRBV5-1	CASSLAQIMNTEAFF
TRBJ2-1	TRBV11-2	CASSPYTSGFRKFF
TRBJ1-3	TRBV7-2	CASSLELSSGNTIYF
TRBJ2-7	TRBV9	CASSARGSSYEQYF
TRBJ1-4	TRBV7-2	CASSQTGRYNEKLFF
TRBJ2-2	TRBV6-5	CASSLQGTAGELFF
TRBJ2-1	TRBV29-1	CSVEEAGDEQFF
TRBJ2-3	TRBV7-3	CASSPTRASTDTQYF
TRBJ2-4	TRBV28	CASSWDYLIAKNIQYF
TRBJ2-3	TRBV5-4	CASRGRQTGTSADTQYF
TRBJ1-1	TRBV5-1	CASSIGTGANTEAFF
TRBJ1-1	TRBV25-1	CASRDSKDTEAFF
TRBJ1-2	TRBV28	CASPPDRDRGPYGYTF
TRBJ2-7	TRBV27	CASRPGTGGREQYF
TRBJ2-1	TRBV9	CASSGLSGAGSSEQFF
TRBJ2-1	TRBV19	CASSFHTSNSYNEQFF
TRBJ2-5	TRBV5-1	CASSLPGIQETQYF
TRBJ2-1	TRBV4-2	CASSQDTGGNEQFF
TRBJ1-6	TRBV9	CASSFGTGGNSPLHF
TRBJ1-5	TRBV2	CASSETGGLGQPQHF
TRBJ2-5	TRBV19	CASSMGLASQETQYF
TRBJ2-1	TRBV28	CASSNSGTAIYNEQFF
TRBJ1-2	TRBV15	CATSRNGQGAEIRDTF
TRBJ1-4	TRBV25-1	CASSDPDRYNEKLFF
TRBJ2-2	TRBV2	CASSEEGTGNTGELFF
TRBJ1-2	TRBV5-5	CASSPGQGGNYGYTF
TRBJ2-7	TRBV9	CASSVAGTTSYEQYF
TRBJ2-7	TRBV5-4	CASSLNYLSDYEQYF
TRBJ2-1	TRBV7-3	CASSLGAGIPYNEQFF
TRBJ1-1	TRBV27	CASSSRVYGNTEAFF
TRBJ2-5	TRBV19	CASTRGAIESETQYF
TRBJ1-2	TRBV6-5	CASSYSRRNYGYTF
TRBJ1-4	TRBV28	CASSYRAKKEKLFF
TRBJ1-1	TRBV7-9	CASSVVGGAMNTEAFF
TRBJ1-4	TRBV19	CASSRRQGPYDLATNEKLFF
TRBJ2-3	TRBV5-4	CASSFLAGGRTDTQYF
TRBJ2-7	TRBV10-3	CAISSDRDEQYF
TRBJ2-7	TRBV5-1	CASSLGSMPYEQYF
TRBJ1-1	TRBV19	CASKINRGEAFF